This T cell receptor beta chain was obtained from a study of CD8 T cells in ankylosing spondylitis. TCRdb called the 5' RACE reads again in MiXCR, with one record for every CDR3 protein. This sample yields some 100,000 distinct CDR3 sequences, of which roughly 9% are seen a single time; about 30% belongs to the top ten. This clonotype was seen many times. The target antigen is unknown. The CDR3 has 12 residues. V gave up 10 bases and J gave up 6 bases; unmatched junction bases: 7. Germline CDR1 is SNHLY and CDR2 is FYNNEI. Study-level results: Disease-linked clones had a CD8+ phenotype and relatively low frequency in peripheral blood. Ankylosing spondylitis blood seemed to carry a telltale TCR beta motif made of several highly homologous variants. Reportedly, significant enrichment of disease-linked clones occurred in matched ankylosing spondylitis synovial fluid.

The sample was blood, either unsorted or a sorted T cell fraction (not recorded which). This receptor was identified in a male donor with ankylosing spondylitis. This chain uses TRBV2 with TRBJ2-3; TRBD1 matches at 7 bases. CDR3 in amino acids: CATEGAKDTQYF. The CDR3 DNA sequence: TGTGCCACCGAGGGGGCGAAGGATACGCAGTATTTT.